One and the same sample provided the 2 T cell receptor beta chains below, sequenced in a study of T cell responses to AZD1222 COVID-19 vaccine. Here immunoSEQ multiplex PCR was the method, and the copy in TCRdb shows in-frame clones only, minus some. The sample shows roughly 120,000 clones, around 87% of them seen only once. Sequencing was performed on peripheral blood, taken 28 days after the second AZD1222 dose. These receptors came from an adult who received the AZD1222 COVID-19 vaccine.

The chain is built from TRBV27 and TRBJ2-1, with unresolved D. The CDR3 runs 14 residues. V lost 2 bases and J lost 0, with 5 bases in between. Germline CDR1 is MNHEY and CDR2 is SMNVEV (reference sequence). CDR3 sequence (DNA): TGTGCCAGCAGTTTAAAAGTCTCCTACAATGAGCAGTTCTTC. This codes for CASSLKVSYNEQFF.

This clone has a single count. The chain combines TRBV30 with TRBJ1-2, with 7 bases fitting TRBD1. The V gene's germline CDR1 is GTSNPN and CDR2 SVGIG (reference sequence). There are 13 residues in the CDR3. The V gene end was trimmed by 4 bases and the J gene end by 4 bases; junction bases not matched to a gene: 6. The CDR3 loop reads CAWTSTGTYGYTF. In DNA, the CDR3 is TGTGCCTGGACTTCGACAGGGACCTATGGCTACACCTTC.